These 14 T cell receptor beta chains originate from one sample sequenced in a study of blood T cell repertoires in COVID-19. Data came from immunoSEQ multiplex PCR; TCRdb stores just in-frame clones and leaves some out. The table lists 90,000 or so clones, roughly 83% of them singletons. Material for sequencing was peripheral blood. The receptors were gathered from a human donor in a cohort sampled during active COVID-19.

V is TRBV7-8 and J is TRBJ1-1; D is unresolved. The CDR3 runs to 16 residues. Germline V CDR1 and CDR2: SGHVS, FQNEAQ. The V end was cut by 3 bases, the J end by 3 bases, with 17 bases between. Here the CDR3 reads CASSFPTRVSDTEAFF. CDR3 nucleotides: TGTGCCAGCAGCTTCCCCACCCGGGTGAGTGACACTGAAGCTTTCTTT. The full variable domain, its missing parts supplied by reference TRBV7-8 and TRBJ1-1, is GAGVSQSPRYKVAKRGQDVALRCDPISGHVSLFWYQQALGQGPEFLTYFQNEAQLDKSGLPSDRFFAERPEGSVSTLKIQRTQQEDSAVYLCASSFPTRVSDTEAFFGQGTRLTVV.

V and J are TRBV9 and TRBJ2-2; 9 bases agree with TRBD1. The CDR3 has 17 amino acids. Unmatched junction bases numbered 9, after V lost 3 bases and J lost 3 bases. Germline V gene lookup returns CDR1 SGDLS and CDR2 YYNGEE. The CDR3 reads CASSGTGTGMDTGELFF. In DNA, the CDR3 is TGTGCCAGCAGCGGGACCGGGACAGGGATGGACACCGGGGAGCTGTTTTTT.

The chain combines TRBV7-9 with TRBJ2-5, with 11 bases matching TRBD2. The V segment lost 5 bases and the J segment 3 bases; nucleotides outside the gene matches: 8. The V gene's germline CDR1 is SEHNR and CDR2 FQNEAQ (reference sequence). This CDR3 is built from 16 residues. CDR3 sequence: CASSRRGTSGEETQYF. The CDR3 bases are TGTGCCAGCAGCCGGCGAGGGACTAGCGGCGAAGAGACCCAGTACTTC.

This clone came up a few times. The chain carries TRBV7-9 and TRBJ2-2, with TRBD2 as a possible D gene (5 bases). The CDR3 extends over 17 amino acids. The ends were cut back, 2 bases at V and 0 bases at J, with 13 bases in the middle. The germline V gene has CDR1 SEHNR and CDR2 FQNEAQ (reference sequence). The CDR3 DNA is TGTGCCAGCAGCTTACAAGGTCTAGCCGCGAACACCGGGGAGCTGTTTTTT. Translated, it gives CASSLQGLAANTGELFF.

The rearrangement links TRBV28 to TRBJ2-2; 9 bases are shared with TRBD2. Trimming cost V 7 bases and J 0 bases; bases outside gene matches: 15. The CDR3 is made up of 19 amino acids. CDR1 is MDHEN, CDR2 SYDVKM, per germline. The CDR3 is CASNPLRLAATPNTGELFF. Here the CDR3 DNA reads TGTGCCAGCAATCCCCTTCGACTAGCGGCCACTCCGAACACCGGGGAGCTGTTTTTT.

The CDR3 coding sequence is TGTGCCATCGGCCCGGGACTAGCGGGCACCGGGGAGCTGTTTTTT. It yields the protein CAIGPGLAGTGELFF. The chain couples TRBV10-3 to TRBJ2-2; 12 bases align to TRBD2. The CDR3 runs 15 residues. Germline CDR1 ENHRY, CDR2 SYGVKD. The trim removed 8 bases at V and 4 bases at J, leaving 5 bases unmatched.

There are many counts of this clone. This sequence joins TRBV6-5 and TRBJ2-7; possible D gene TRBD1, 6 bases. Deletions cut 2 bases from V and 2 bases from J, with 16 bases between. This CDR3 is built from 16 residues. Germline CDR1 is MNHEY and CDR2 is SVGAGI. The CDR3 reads CASSYVRTADPYEQYF. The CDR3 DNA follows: TGTGCCAGCAGTTACGTGAGGACAGCCGATCCCTACGAGCAGTACTTC.

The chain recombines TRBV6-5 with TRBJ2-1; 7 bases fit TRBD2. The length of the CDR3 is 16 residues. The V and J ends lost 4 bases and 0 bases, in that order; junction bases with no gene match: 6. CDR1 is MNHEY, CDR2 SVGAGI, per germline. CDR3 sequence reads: CASSSSGGFSYNEQFF. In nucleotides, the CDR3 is TGTGCCAGCAGTTCATCGGGGGGATTCTCCTACAATGAGCAGTTCTTC.

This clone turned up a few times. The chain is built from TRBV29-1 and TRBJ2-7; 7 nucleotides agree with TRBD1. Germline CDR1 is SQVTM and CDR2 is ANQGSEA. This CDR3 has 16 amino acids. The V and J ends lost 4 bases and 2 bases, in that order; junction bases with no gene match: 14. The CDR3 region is CSVGTTGQDLTYEQYF. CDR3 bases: TGCAGCGTTGGAACCACCGGACAGGATCTTACCTACGAGCAGTACTTC.

CDR3 sequence reads: CASSLLSGAYNEQFF. CDR3 DNA: TGTGCCAGCAGCTTGTTGTCGGGGGCCTACAATGAGCAGTTCTTC. V is TRBV5-4 and J is TRBJ2-1, with D perhaps matching TRBD2 (6 bases). Germline CDR1 SGHNT, CDR2 YYREEE (reference sequence). Trimming cost V 1 base and J 2 bases, with 10 bases left between them. CDR3 length equals 15 residues.

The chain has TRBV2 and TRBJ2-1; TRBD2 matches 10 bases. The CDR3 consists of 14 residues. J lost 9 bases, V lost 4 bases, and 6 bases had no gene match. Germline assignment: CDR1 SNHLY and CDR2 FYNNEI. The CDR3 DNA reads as TGTGCCAGCAGTGCTAGCGGGAGCGTGGCTGAGCAGTTCTTC. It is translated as CASSASGSVAEQFF.

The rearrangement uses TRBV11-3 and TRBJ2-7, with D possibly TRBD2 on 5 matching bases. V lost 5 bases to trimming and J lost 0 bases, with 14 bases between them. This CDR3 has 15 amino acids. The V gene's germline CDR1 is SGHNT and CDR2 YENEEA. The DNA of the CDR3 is TGTGCCAGCAGCCTCGGATCACGGGGCTCCTACGAGCAGTACTTC. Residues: CASSLGSRGSYEQYF.

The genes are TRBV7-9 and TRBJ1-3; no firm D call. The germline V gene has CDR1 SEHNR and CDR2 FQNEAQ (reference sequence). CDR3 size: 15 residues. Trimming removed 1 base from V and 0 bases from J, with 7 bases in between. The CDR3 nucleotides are TGTGCCAGCAGCTTAGACGGTAGCTCTGGAAACACCATATATTTT. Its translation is CASSLDGSSGNTIYF.

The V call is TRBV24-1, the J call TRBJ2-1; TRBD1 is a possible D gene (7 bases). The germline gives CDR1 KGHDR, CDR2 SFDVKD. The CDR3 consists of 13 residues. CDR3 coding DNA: TGTGCTGTGGAGGGGGCTTTATTCGATGAGCAGTTCTTC. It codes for CAVEGALFDEQFF.